This T cell receptor beta chain was recovered during a study of T cell repertoires in aging, cancer and after chemotherapy. Study results and caveats: In healthy donors, age-related TCR diversity loss mainly reflected lost richness.

In germline, CDR1 is SQVTM, CDR2 ANQGSEA. The length of the CDR3 is 12 residues. Unmatched junction bases numbered 1, after V lost 1 base and J lost 4 bases. The template was genomic DNA from peripheral blood, not RNA. By its share, this clonotype is large. What it binds is not known. Multiplex touch-down PCR with TRB-A/B primers amplified rearranged V-D-J TRB sequences. One entry per CDR3 protein results from TCRdb running MiXCR on the multiplex PCR reads. Here the sample spans roughly 770 distinct CDR3 sequences, about 25% being singletons. This chain connects TRBV29-1 to TRBJ2-7, with 7 bases identical to TRBD2. Sequencing was done on a sample of blood. This TCR was sampled from a human donor with a solid tumor. CDR3 residues: CSVEGEGYEQYF. The CDR3 DNA follows: TGCAGCGTTGAAGGGGAGGGTTACGAGCAGTACTTC.